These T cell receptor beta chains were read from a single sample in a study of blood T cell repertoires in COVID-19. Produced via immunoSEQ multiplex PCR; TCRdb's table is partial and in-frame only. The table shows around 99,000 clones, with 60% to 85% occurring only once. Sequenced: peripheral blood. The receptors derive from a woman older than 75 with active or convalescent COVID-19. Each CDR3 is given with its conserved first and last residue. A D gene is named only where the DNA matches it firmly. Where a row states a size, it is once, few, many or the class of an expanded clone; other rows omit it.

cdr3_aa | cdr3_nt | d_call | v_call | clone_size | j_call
CASSLDRVNEKLFF | TGCGCCAGCAGCCTAGACAGGGTCAATGAAAAACTGTTTTTT | TRBD1 | TRBV5-1 | once | TRBJ1-4
CASRPLGGGEKLFF | TGTGCCAGCAGGCCCCTGGGGGGAGGAGAAAAACTGTTTTTT | NA | TRBV6-5 | NA | TRBJ1-4
CASSNSVGQGYQETQYF | TGTGCCAGCAGCAATAGCGTGGGACAGGGTTACCAAGAGACCCAGTACTTC | TRBD1 | TRBV7-6 | NA | TRBJ2-5
CASSEDSFGNTGELFF | TGTGCCAGCAGTGAGGACTCGTTTGGGAACACCGGGGAGCTGTTTTTT | NA | TRBV6-4 | NA | TRBJ2-2
CATRQVNTEAFF | TGTGCCACCAGACAGGTGAACACTGAAGCTTTCTTT | NA | TRBV2 | NA | TRBJ1-1
CSVEPRSSYNEQFF | TGCAGCGTTGAACCTAGAAGCTCCTACAATGAGCAGTTCTTC | NA | TRBV29-1 | NA | TRBJ2-1
CASSPREGFYEQYF | TGTGCCAGCAGCCCTCGGGAGGGCTTTTACGAGCAGTACTTC | TRBD2 | TRBV9 | NA | TRBJ2-7
CASSLRLAGPETQYF | TGTGCCAGCAGCTTACGGCTAGCGGGACCAGAGACCCAGTACTTC | TRBD2 | TRBV11-1 | NA | TRBJ2-5
CASSLVGSVEKLFF | TGTGCCAGCAGCTTAGTCGGGTCGGTTGAAAAACTGTTTTTT | NA | TRBV5-6 | NA | TRBJ1-4
CASTIGQGRWYGYTF | TGTGCCAGCACTATAGGACAGGGGAGGTGGTATGGCTACACCTTC | TRBD1 | TRBV28 | NA | TRBJ1-2
CASSPPAGLANYGYTF | TGTGCCAGCTCACCACCGGCGGGTCTAGCTAACTATGGCTACACCTTC | NA | TRBV18 | NA | TRBJ1-2
CASGLTFAGQGNEQFF | TGTGCTAGTGGACTCACTTTCGCGGGACAGGGCAATGAGCAGTTCTTC | TRBD1 | TRBV12-5 | once | TRBJ2-1
CASSRYGQGSNSPLHF | TGCGCCAGCAGCCGTTATGGACAGGGCAGTAATTCACCCCTCCACTTT | TRBD1 | TRBV4-3 | NA | TRBJ1-6
CASSEHFSGNTIYF | TGTGCCAGCAGTGAACACTTCTCTGGAAACACCATATATTTT | NA | TRBV2 | NA | TRBJ1-3
CSVGQVNTDTQYF | TGCAGCGTTGGCCAGGTGAACACAGATACGCAGTATTTT | NA | TRBV29-1 | NA | TRBJ2-3
CASFSGAGLYNEQFF | TGTGCCAGCTTCTCAGGCGCGGGACTTTACAATGAGCAGTTCTTC | NA | TRBV18 | NA | TRBJ2-1
CASSKERTPGNTIYF | TGTGCCAGCAGCAAAGAGCGTACTCCAGGAAACACCATATATTTT | NA | TRBV21-1 | once | TRBJ1-3
CASSLDSRSGNTIYF | TGTGCCAGCAGCTTGGACAGCCGCTCTGGAAACACCATATATTTT | NA | TRBV5-1 | few | TRBJ1-3
CASRLGQGVAWSPLHF | TGTGCCAGCAGATTAGGACAGGGGGTGGCATGGTCACCCCTCCACTTT | TRBD1 | TRBV6-6 | NA | TRBJ1-6
CATSDVADTQYF | TGTGCCACCAGTGATGTAGCAGATACGCAGTATTTT | NA | TRBV24-1 | NA | TRBJ2-3
CASNIPGQGRATEAFF | TGTGCCAGCAACATTCCGGGACAGGGGCGGGCCACTGAAGCTTTCTTT | TRBD1 | TRBV19 | NA | TRBJ1-1
CASSRQGPGANSPLHF | TGTGCCAGCTCACGTCAGGGACCAGGGGCCAATTCACCCCTCCACTTT | NA | TRBV18 | NA | TRBJ1-6
CASSRDMNYGYTF | TGCGCCAGCAGCCGAGACATGAACTATGGCTACACCTTC | NA | TRBV4-1 | NA | TRBJ1-2
CASSLMSPSYNEQFF | TGCGCCAGCAGCTTGATGAGTCCCTCCTACAATGAGCAGTTCTTC | NA | TRBV5-1 | once | TRBJ2-1
CASRPAGGPYEQYF | TGTGCCAGCCGGCCGGCGGGAGGGCCCTACGAGCAGTACTTC | TRBD2 | TRBV7-9 | once | TRBJ2-7
CASSLRLAGEFF | TGCGCCAGCAGCCTGAGACTAGCGGGAGAGTTCTTC | TRBD2 | TRBV5-1 | NA | TRBJ2-1
CASSDTSSSGNTIYF | TGTGCCAGCAGCGACACTTCGAGCTCTGGAAACACCATATATTTT | NA | TRBV5-1 | NA | TRBJ1-3
CASSPDTDEQFF | TGTGCCAGCAGCCCGGACACGGATGAGCAGTTCTTC | NA | TRBV9 | many | TRBJ2-1
CASSGPGRVSYGYTF | TGTGCCAGCAGCGGCCCGGGGAGAGTAAGCTATGGCTACACCTTC | NA | TRBV2 | few | TRBJ1-2
CASSLTPTGDRMNTEAFF | TGTGCCAGCAGCTTAACTCCCACAGGGGACCGAATGAACACTGAAGCTTTCTTT | TRBD1 | TRBV7-3 | NA | TRBJ1-1
CASSSGPGESYNEQFF | TGCGCCAGCAGCTCCGGGCCCGGGGAGTCCTACAATGAGCAGTTCTTC | NA | TRBV5-1 | NA | TRBJ2-1
CASNPMRLAGVGPTDTQYF | TGTGCCAGTAACCCAATGAGACTAGCGGGAGTTGGGCCCACAGATACGCAGTATTTT | TRBD2 | TRBV19 | NA | TRBJ2-3
CASSNLGWGGPREQYF | TGTGCCAGCAGCAACCTAGGTTGGGGGGGCCCTAGAGAGCAGTACTTC | NA | TRBV9 | NA | TRBJ2-7
CASSGRQGSSYNSPLHF | TGTGCCAGCAGTGGACGACAGGGTAGCTCCTATAATTCACCCCTCCACTTT | TRBD1 | TRBV6-1 | once | TRBJ1-6
CASSVGSLSGNTIYF | TGTGCCAGCAGCGTAGGGAGCCTATCTGGAAACACCATATATTTT | NA | TRBV9 | NA | TRBJ1-3
CASRAGAGTQYF | TGTGCCAGCAGGGCGGGGGCCGGTACGCAGTATTTT | NA | TRBV2 | NA | TRBJ2-3
CASGFWVAGAIRDSYEQYF | TGTGCTAGTGGTTTTTGGGTAGCGGGAGCAATAAGAGACTCCTACGAGCAGTACTTC | TRBD2 | TRBV12-5 | NA | TRBJ2-7
CAWNRGGLTEAFF | TGTGCCTGGAACCGAGGGGGCCTCACTGAAGCTTTCTTT | TRBD1 | TRBV30 | NA | TRBJ1-1
CASSGQGDQPQHF | TGTGCCAGCAGCGGACAGGGGGACCAGCCCCAGCATTTT | TRBD1 | TRBV14 | once | TRBJ1-5
CASSYSILRASYEQYF | TGTGCCAGCAGTTACTCCATTTTGAGGGCATCCTACGAGCAGTACTTC | NA | TRBV6-7 | NA | TRBJ2-7
CASSWAREGRREQYF | TGTGCCAGCAGTTGGGCGCGGGAGGGACGGCGCGAGCAGTACTTC | TRBD2 | TRBV28 | NA | TRBJ2-7
CASSLGHNYNEQFF | TGTGCCAGCAGCCTAGGACACAACTACAATGAGCAGTTCTTC | NA | TRBV7-3 | NA | TRBJ2-1
CASSLGGLTGNEQFF | TGCGCCAGCAGCTTGGGGGGACTAACAGGGAATGAGCAGTTCTTC | NA | TRBV5-1 | few | TRBJ2-1
CASSLGLAGGPIGELFF | TGTGCCAGCAGCTTGGGGCTAGCGGGAGGGCCGATCGGGGAGCTGTTTTTT | TRBD2 | TRBV5-4 | NA | TRBJ2-2
CASSVSRNTGELFF | TGTGCCAGCAGCGTTTCTAGAAACACCGGGGAGCTGTTTTTT | NA | TRBV9 | NA | TRBJ2-2
CASSQTGGPSTGELFF | TGTGCCAGCAGTCAAACAGGGGGCCCGAGCACCGGGGAGCTGTTTTTT | TRBD1 | TRBV27 | NA | TRBJ2-2
CASLSGILSGANVLTF | TGTGCCAGCCTCTCAGGGATCCTCTCTGGGGCCAACGTCCTGACTTTC | NA | TRBV28 | NA | TRBJ2-6
CASSFSGLAEQTSTDTQYF | TGTGCCAGCAGTTTCTCCGGACTAGCGGAGCAGACTAGCACAGATACGCAGTATTTT | TRBD2 | TRBV28 | NA | TRBJ2-3
CASSLQAYGYTF | TGTGCCAGCAGTTTACAGGCCTATGGCTACACCTTC | NA | TRBV28 | NA | TRBJ1-2
CASREGARYGYTF | TGTGCCAGCAGGGAGGGGGCTCGGTATGGCTACACCTTC | TRBD1 | TRBV6-5 | NA | TRBJ1-2
CASSAGQVPMQQFF | TGTGCCAGTAGTGCAGGACAGGTCCCAATGCAGCAGTTCTTC | TRBD1 | TRBV19 | NA | TRBJ2-1
CASSRLAGGPSTDTQYF | TGTGCCAGCAGCCGACTAGCGGGAGGGCCTAGCACAGATACGCAGTATTTT | TRBD2 | TRBV5-4 | NA | TRBJ2-3
CASSLESYNEQFF | TGTGCCAGTAGTTTGGAGTCCTACAATGAGCAGTTCTTC | NA | TRBV19 | once | TRBJ2-1
CASRAGTANTGELFF | TGTGCCAGCAGAGCCGGGACAGCGAACACCGGGGAGCTGTTTTTT | TRBD1 | TRBV6-5 | NA | TRBJ2-2
CASSAGAGEGTDTQYF | TGTGCCAGCAGCGCTGGAGCGGGAGAGGGCACAGATACGCAGTATTTT | TRBD2 | TRBV9 | NA | TRBJ2-3
CASSSGGFSSYEQYF | TGTGCCAGCAGCTCGGGGGGCTTCAGCTCCTACGAGCAGTACTTC | NA | TRBV7-2 | NA | TRBJ2-7
CASRDRPDTQYF | TGTGCCAGCAGGGACAGGCCAGATACGCAGTATTTT | TRBD1 | TRBV2 | NA | TRBJ2-3
CASQRGRRPRVNIQYF | TGTGCCAGTCAAAGGGGGAGAAGGCCGAGGGTTAACATTCAGTACTTC | NA | TRBV6-4 | NA | TRBJ2-4
CASSGGQGNSPLHF | TGTGCCAGCAGCGGGGGACAGGGGAATTCACCCCTCCACTTT | TRBD1 | TRBV5-6 | NA | TRBJ1-6